This T cell receptor (beta chain) emerged from a study of post-analysis software for immune sequencing data. Study details: Recorded subtypes: relapsing-remitting, secondary progressive, progressive-relapsing; some patients unannotated.

The TCR beta cDNA libraries contained unique molecular identifiers. T cells numbering roughly 0.9 to 11 million gave rise to 500,000 or so cDNA molecules. TCRdb analysed the PCR reads with MiXCR anew, one entry per CDR3 protein. The table has under 200,000 distinct CDR3 sequences, over 25% seen once. This clonotype has a count of ten or more. Antigen unknown. Whole-study findings and limits: The normalized Chao1 diversity of multiple sclerosis patients was significantly lower than that of controls. Analysis by F measure revealed that same-batch samples clustered strongly together.

Sample: blood. The receptor was isolated from a girl between 2 and 17 years old with multiple sclerosis.

In DNA form, the CDR3 reads TGTGCCACCAGCAGACTAGCGGGAGCTTACAATGAGCAGTTCTTC. This translates into CATSRLAGAYNEQFF. The chain links TRBV15 to TRBJ2-1; TRBD2 aligns across 10 bases. This CDR3 region has 15 residues. J gave up 4 bases and V 2 bases, and 2 bases lay outside the gene matches. Germline CDR1 LNHNV, CDR2 YYDKDF (reference sequence).